The 5 T cell receptor beta chains presented below share a single source sample, sequenced in a study of cytomegalovirus exposure and HLA in healthy donors (TCRdb year 2017). To prepare the library, the immunoSEQ multiplex PCR assay was applied. For the multiplex PCR, a mixture combining 60 forward primers for TCR Vbeta segments and 13 reverse primers for TCR Jbeta segments was used. TCRdb carries this immuneACCESS record with in-frame sequences only. Its versions omit some clonotypes, under half of them owing to an unresolved V gene in the studies checked, with the rest unexplained. Present in this sample are more than 150,000 clones, 65% to 85% of which were seen just once. The top ten clonotypes cover 1.4% of the sample. The sequencing sample was made of PBMCs. The origin of the receptors is a girl aged 10 to 17 in good health and CMV-seropositive.

The V and J genes are TRBV5-1 and TRBJ2-7; 11 nucleotides agree with TRBD2. The CDR3 length is 15 residues. V gave up 4 bases and J gave up 6 bases; unmatched junction bases: 9. Germline CDR1 is SGHRS and CDR2 is YFSETQ. The CDR3 DNA follows: TGCGCCAGCAGCACCATAGCGGGAGGGGAGCGCGAGCAGTACTTC. Protein sequence: CASSTIAGGEREQYF.

This chain uses TRBV27 with TRBJ2-7, with D perhaps matching TRBD1 (5 bases). V was cut by 5 bases and J by 0 bases, with 11 bases left in between. The length of the CDR3 is 14 residues. Germline V gene data show CDR1 as MNHEY and CDR2 as SMNVEV (reference sequence). The CDR3 DNA sequence: TGTGCCAGCAGTCAGTTCAGGGCCTCCTACGAGCAGTACTTC. This codes for CASSQFRASYEQYF.

This chain uses TRBV6-6 with TRBJ2-1; 11 bases are a match to TRBD2. V shed 6 bases, J shed 8 bases, and the junction held 9 bases outside the gene matches. CDR1 is MNHNY, CDR2 SVGAGI, per germline (reference sequence). This CDR3 is 15 amino acids long. The CDR3 region is CASRPPGTSGYEQFF. CDR3 nucleotides: TGTGCCAGCAGACCTCCCGGGACTAGCGGTTATGAGCAGTTCTTC.

This chain links TRBV25-1 with TRBJ1-2; possible D gene TRBD1, 6 bases. Per the germline V gene, CDR1 is MGHDK and CDR2 is SYGVNS. The CDR3 loop spans 15 amino acids. V dropped 4 bases and J dropped 5 bases, with 17 bases sitting between them. The CDR3 DNA sequence: TGTGCCAGCAGTGCAGGGGTCACAGGGTGGTATGGCTACACCTTC. Translation: CASSAGVTGWYGYTF.

The CDR3, as DNA: TGTGCCAGCAGCTCGACAGGGACCTCTAGGGGACTGTTTTTT. Protein: CASSSTGTSRGLFF. The chain is built from TRBV6-1 and TRBJ1-4, with TRBD1 identical over 7 bases. Germline CDR1 MNHNS, CDR2 SASEGT. V gave up 6 bases and J gave up 13 bases; unmatched junction bases: 14. CDR3 length: 14 amino acids.